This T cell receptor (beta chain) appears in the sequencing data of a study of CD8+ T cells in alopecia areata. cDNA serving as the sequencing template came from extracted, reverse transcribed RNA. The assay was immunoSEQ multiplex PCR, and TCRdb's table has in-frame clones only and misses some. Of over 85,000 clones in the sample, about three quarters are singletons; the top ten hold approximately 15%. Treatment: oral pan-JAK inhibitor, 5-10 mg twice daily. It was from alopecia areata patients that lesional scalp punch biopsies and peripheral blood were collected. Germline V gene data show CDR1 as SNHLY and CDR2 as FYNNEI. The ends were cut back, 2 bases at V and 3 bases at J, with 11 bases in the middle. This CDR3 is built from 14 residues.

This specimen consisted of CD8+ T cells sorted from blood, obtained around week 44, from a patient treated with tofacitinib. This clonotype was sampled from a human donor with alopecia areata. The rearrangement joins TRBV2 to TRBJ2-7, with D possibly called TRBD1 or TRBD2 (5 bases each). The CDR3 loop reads CASSESGRSYEQYF. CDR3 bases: TGTGCCAGCAGTGAATCGGGACGGAGCTACGAGCAGTACTTC.